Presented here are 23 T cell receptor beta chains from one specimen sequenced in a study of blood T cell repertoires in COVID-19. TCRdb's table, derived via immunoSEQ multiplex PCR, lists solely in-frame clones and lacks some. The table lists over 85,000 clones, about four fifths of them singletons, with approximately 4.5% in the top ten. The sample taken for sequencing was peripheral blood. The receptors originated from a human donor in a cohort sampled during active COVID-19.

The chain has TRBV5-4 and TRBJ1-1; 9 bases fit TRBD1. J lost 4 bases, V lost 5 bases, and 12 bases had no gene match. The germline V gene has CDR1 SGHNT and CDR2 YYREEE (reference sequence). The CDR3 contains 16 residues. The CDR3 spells CASSMGQGDWSTEAFF. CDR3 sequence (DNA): TGTGCCAGCAGTATGGGACAGGGTGATTGGAGCACTGAAGCTTTCTTT.

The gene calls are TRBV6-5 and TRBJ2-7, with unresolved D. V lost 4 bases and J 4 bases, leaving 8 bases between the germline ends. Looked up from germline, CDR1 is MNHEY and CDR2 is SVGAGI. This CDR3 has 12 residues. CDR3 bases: TGTGCCAGCAGTTCGCCCTATTACGAGCAGTACTTC. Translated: CASSSPYYEQYF.

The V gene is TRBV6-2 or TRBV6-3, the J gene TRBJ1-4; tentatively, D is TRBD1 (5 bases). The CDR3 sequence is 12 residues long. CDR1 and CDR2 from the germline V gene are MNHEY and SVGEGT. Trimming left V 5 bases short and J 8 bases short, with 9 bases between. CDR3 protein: CASSRQKEKLFF. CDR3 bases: TGTGCCAGCAGTCGACAGAAAGAAAAACTGTTTTTT.

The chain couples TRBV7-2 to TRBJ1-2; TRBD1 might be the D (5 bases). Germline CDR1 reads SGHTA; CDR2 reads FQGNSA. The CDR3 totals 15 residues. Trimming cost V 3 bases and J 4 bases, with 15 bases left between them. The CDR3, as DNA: TGTGCCAGCAGCTTGCTCGGGGGGGGGAGCTATGGCTACACCTTC. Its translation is CASSLLGGGSYGYTF.

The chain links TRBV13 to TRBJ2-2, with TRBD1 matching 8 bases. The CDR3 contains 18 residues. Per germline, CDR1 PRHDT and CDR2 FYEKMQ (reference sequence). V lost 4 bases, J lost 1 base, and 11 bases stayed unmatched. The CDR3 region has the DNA TGTGCCAGCAGCTCCTTGCTTGCCAGGGGGCAGAACACCGGGGAGCTGTTTTTT. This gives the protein CASSSLLARGQNTGELFF.

CDR3 sequence: CASSLRGGNQPQHF. DNA for the CDR3: TGTGCCAGCAGCTTGCGGGGGGGCAATCAGCCCCAGCATTTT. The chain links TRBV5-8 to TRBJ1-5, with D possibly matching TRBD1 (5 bases). The CDR3 runs to 14 residues. Germline V gene sequence: CDR1 SGHTS, CDR2 YDEGEE. V gave up 1 base and J gave up 2 bases, with 7 bases separating them.

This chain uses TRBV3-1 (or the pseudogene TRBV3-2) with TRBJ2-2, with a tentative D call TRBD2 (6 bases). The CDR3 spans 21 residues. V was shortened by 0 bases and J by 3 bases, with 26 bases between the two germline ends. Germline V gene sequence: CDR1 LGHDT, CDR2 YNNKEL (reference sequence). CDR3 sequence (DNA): TGTGCCAGCAGCCAAGAAGGTTTGCGGGGACCCCCCAATTGGGACACCGGGGAGCTGTTTTTT. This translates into CASSQEGLRGPPNWDTGELFF.

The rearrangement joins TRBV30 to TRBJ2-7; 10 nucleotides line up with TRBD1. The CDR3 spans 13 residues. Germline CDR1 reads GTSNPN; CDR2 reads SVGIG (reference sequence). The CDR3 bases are TGTGCTTATATTCGGGACAGGGGATACGAGCAGTACTTC. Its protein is CAYIRDRGYEQYF.

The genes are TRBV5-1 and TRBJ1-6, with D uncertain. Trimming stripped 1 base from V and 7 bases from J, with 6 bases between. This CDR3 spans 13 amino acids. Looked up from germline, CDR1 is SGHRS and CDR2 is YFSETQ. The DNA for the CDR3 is TGCGCCAGCAGCTTGACAGAAAATTCACCCCTCCACTTT. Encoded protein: CASSLTENSPLHF.

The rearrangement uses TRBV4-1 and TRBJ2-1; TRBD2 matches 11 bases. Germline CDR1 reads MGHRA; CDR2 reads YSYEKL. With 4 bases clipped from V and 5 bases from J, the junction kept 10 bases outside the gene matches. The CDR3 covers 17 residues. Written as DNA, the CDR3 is TGCGCCAGCAGCCGCATCGGGACTAGCGGACTACACAATGAGCAGTTCTTC. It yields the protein CASSRIGTSGLHNEQFF.

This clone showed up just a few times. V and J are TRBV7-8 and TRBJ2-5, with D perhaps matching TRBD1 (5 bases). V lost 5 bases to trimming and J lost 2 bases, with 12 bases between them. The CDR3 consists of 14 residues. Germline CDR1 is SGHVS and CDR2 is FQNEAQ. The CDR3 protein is CASSARTRQETQYF. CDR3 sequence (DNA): TGTGCCAGCAGCGCGAGGACAAGGCAAGAGACCCAGTACTTC.

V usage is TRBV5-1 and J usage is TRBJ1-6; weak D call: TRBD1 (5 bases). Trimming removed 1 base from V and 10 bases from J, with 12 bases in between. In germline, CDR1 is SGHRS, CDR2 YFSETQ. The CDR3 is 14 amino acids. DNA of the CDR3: TGCGCCAGCAGCTTGTTCCAGGGTCAATCACCCCTCCACTTT. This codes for CASSLFQGQSPLHF.

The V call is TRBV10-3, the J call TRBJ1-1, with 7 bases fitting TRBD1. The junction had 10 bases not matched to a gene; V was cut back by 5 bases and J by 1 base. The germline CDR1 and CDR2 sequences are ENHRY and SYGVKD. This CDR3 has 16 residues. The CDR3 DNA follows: TGTGCCATCAGTCAGCAACCGGGACAGAAGAACACTGAAGCTTTCTTT. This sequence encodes CAISQQPGQKNTEAFF.

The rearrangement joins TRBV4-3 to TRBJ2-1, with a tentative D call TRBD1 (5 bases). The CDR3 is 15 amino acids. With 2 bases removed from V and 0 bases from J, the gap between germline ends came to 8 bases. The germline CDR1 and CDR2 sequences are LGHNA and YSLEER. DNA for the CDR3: TGCGCCAGCAGCCAATTGCAGGGCTCCTACAATGAGCAGTTCTTC. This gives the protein CASSQLQGSYNEQFF.

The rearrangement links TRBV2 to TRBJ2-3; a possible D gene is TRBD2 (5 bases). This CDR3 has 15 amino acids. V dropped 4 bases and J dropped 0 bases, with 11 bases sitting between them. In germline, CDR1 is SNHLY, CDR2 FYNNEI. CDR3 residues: CASSVSGVSTDTQYF. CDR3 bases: TGTGCCAGCAGTGTTTCCGGGGTGAGCACAGATACGCAGTATTTT. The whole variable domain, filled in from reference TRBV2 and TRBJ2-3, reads EPEVTQTPSHQVTQMGQEVILRCVPISNHLYFYWYRQILGQKVEFLVSFYNNEISEKSEIFDDQFSVERPDGSNFTLKIRSTKLEDSAMYFCASSVSGVSTDTQYFGPGTRLTVL.

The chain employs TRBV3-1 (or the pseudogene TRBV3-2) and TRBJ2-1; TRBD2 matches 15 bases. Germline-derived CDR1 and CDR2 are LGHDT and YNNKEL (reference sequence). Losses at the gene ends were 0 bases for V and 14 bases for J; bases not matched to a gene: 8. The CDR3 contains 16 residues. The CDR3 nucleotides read TGTGCCAGCAGCCAAGAAAGGTGGACTAGCGGGGGGGCTAAGTTCTTC. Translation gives CASSQERWTSGGAKFF.

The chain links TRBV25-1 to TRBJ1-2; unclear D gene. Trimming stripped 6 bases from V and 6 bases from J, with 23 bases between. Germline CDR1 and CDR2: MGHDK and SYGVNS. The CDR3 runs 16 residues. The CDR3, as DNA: TGTGCCAGCAGAGAGTGGGAGGGCTCGTCCTATGATGGCTACACCTTC. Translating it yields CASREWEGSSYDGYTF.

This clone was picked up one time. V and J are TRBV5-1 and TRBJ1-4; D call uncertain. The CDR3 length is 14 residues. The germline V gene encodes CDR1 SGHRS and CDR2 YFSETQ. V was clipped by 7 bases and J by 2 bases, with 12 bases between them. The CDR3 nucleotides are TGCGCCAGCGGCGAGGGAGCGACTAATGAAAAACTGTTTTTT. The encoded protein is CASGEGATNEKLFF.

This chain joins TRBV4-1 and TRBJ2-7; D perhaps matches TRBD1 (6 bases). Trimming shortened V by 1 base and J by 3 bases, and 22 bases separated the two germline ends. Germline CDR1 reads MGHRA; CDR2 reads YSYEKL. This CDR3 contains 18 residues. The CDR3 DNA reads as TGCGCCAGCAGCCAAGGTCCCGCCCAGGGGACCTCCGACTACGAGCAGTACTTC. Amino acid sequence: CASSQGPAQGTSDYEQYF.

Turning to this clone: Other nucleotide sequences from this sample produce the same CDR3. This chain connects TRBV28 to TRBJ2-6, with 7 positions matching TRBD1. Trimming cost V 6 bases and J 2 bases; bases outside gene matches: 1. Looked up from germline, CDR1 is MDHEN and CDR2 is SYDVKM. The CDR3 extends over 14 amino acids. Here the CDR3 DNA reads TGTGCCAGCAGCACAGGGGCTGGGGCCAACGTCCTGACTTTC. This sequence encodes CASSTGAGANVLTF.

The CDR3 bases are TGCGCCAGCAGCCAAGATATTATGGGACTAGCGGGGGGCCCTCCCGCCACAGATACGCAGTATTTT. Its translation is CASSQDIMGLAGGPPATDTQYF. V is TRBV4-3 and J is TRBJ2-3; 15 nucleotides line up with TRBD2. Per germline, CDR1 LGHNA and CDR2 YSLEER. The CDR3 spans 22 residues. V shed 0 bases, J shed 2 bases, and the junction held 15 bases outside the gene matches.

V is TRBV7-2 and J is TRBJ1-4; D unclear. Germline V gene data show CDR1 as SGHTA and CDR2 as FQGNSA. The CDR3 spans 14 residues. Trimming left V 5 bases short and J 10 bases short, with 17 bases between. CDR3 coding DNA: TGTGCCAGCAGCACCAGAGTCCAGAGCGGAAAACTGTTTTTT. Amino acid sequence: CASSTRVQSGKLFF.

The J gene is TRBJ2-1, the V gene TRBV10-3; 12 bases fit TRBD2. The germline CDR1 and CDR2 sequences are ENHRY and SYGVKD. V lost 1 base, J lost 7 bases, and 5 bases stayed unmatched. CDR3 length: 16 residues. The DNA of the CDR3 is TGTGCCATCAGTGAGTTGTCACTAGCGGGGGGTAATGAGCAGTTCTTC. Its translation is CAISELSLAGGNEQFF.